This passage covers 7 T cell receptor beta chains from one sample sequenced in a study of shared clonotypes between healthy human individuals. Here immunoSEQ multiplex PCR was the method, and the copy in TCRdb shows in-frame clones only, minus some. The table records roughly 700,000 clones, roughly 70% of them present only once. Sequenced: memory CD4+ T cells sorted from blood. Subset specified: CD45RA-negative fraction. The receptors derive from a woman in her twenties or thirties in good health.

This clone has only a few counts. The chain carries TRBV2 and TRBJ2-2; D is ambiguous. This CDR3 has 15 amino acids. Deletions cut 4 bases from V and 0 bases from J, with 9 bases between. CDR1 and CDR2 (germline): SNHLY, FYNNEI. The CDR3, as DNA: TGTGCCAGCAGTGTAAGCCCAGCGAACACCGGGGAGCTGTTTTTT. This translates into CASSVSPANTGELFF.

The rearrangement links TRBV28 to TRBJ2-7, with D perhaps matching TRBD2 (5 bases). Germline values: CDR1 MDHEN, CDR2 SYDVKM. This CDR3 is 12 amino acids long. The V gene lost 5 bases and the J gene lost 4 bases, with 9 bases spanning the gap. The CDR3 sequence: CASSPGSYEQYF. The CDR3 DNA reads TGTGCCAGCAGTCCGGGAAGTTACGAGCAGTACTTC.

The chain joins TRBV28 to TRBJ1-1; D gene ambiguous. V was pared by 4 bases and J by 8 bases, with 17 bases between. The length of the CDR3 is 14 residues. The V gene's germline CDR1 is MDHEN and CDR2 SYDVKM. The CDR3 loop is CASSSPAITREAFF. As DNA, the CDR3 is TGTGCCAGCAGTTCCCCAGCAATCACCAGAGAAGCTTTCTTT.

The chain employs TRBV2 and TRBJ2-5; tentatively, D is TRBD1 (5 bases). CDR3 length: 15 residues. Between the trimmed V and J ends, which lost 1 base and 5 bases, there was a span of 14 bases. Germline loops: CDR1 SNHLY, CDR2 FYNNEI. In DNA, the CDR3 is TGTGCCAGCAGTGAAGAGTCGCAGGGAAGGGAGACCCAGTACTTC. Protein: CASSEESQGRETQYF.

Of note for this clone: Other DNA sequences of this sample code for an identical CDR3. The chain has TRBV30 and TRBJ1-1; the match to TRBD1 covers 7 bases. The CDR3 length is 14 residues. Germline assignment: CDR1 GTSNPN and CDR2 SVGIG (reference sequence). J gave up 0 bases and V 0 bases, and 1 base lay outside the gene matches. The CDR3 DNA reads as TGTGCCTGGAGTGTCGACAGGGTGAACACTGAAGCTTTCTTT. Translation gives CAWSVDRVNTEAFF.

This clone was picked up a small number of times. The V call is TRBV6-4, the J call TRBJ2-7; D is undetermined. CDR1 MRHNA and CDR2 SNTAGT come from the germline V gene. V was clipped by 6 bases and J by 5 bases, with 35 bases between them. The CDR3 covers 20 residues. The DNA of the CDR3 is TGTGCCAGCAGGGTACTTGGAGCCGGCGTACACGATGGTGTTACTAACGAGCAGTACTTC. Its protein product is CASRVLGAGVHDGVTNEQYF.

The chain recombines TRBV2 with TRBJ1-2, with TRBD1 as a possible D gene (5 bases). V was shortened by 3 bases and J by 7 bases, with 12 bases between the two germline ends. CDR3 length equals 13 residues. CDR1 SNHLY and CDR2 FYNNEI come from the germline V gene. The CDR3 DNA reads as TGTGCCAGCAGTGATCCAGGGTCGATTGGCTACACCTTC. Translation gives CASSDPGSIGYTF.